The source of this T cell receptor beta chain is a study of early T cells in non-severe SARS-CoV-2 infection. In the study overall: Sequencing of unsorted whole blood was done on bulk RNA, leaving chains unpaired. Study-wide points: Using VDJdb, the matching emphasized anti-spike CD8 responses while missing private and CD4 specificities.

The junction had 1 base not matched to a gene; V was cut back by 3 bases and J by 3 bases. This CDR3 is 15 amino acids long. From germline, CDR1 is LNHDA and CDR2 SQIVND (reference sequence). This clonotype was detected a few times. Its antigen is unknown. MiXCR, applied by TCRdb to the 5' RACE reads, yields one record per CDR3 protein. In the table there are roughly 70,000 distinct CDR3 sequences, about 13% of which are singletons. The sequence came from an adult who was a healthcare worker with PCR-confirmed SARS-CoV-2 infection or an uninfected control (not recorded which). The chain carries TRBV19 and TRBJ2-2, with TRBD1 matching 10 bases. Sequenced input: whole blood. The CDR3 protein is CASSIGQGDTGELFF. CDR3 coding DNA: TGTGCCAGTAGTATTGGACAGGGGGACACCGGGGAGCTGTTTTTT. The entire variable domain, with the rest obtained from reference TRBV19 and TRBJ2-2, is as follows: DGGITQSPKYLFRKEGQNVTLSCEQNLNHDAMYWYRQDPGQGLRLIYYSQIVNDFQKGDIAEGYSVSREKKESFPLTVTSAQKNPTAFYLCASSIGQGDTGELFFGEGSRLTVL.